This T cell receptor (beta chain) was observed in a study of blood T cell repertoires in COVID-19. Original data processing: Estimation of nucleated cell counts relied on the amplification of reference gene primers. Assay used: immunoSEQ multiplex PCR; TCRdb lists only in-frame clones, some missing. From that table come the V and J calls and clone size; the DNA was used to work out D and trimming. The repertoire has over 35,000 clones, just under 70% of them found once; the top ten carry 6.2%. Sample: peripheral blood. The sequence derives from a man older than 75 with acute or convalescent COVID-19.

The CDR3 reads CASSQDAAGSTDTQYF. The CDR3 DNA follows: TGCGCCAGCAGCCAAGATGCCGCAGGGAGCACAGATACGCAGTATTTT. The chain links TRBV4-3 to TRBJ2-3; D might be TRBD1 (5 bases). Between the trimmed V and J ends, which lost 0 bases and 0 bases, there was a span of 10 bases. Germline V lookup: CDR1 LGHNA, CDR2 YSLEER. The CDR3 extends over 16 amino acids.